This TCR beta chain was sequenced during a study of cytomegalovirus exposure and HLA in healthy donors. PCR employed 60 Vbeta and 13 Jbeta primers. Only in-frame clones appear in the TCRdb table, and some are missing; sequencing was by immunoSEQ multiplex PCR. The data contain about 130,000 clones, 75% to 85% of them singletons. This CDR3 is built from 15 residues. V gave up 1 base and J gave up 4 bases, with 12 bases separating them. Germline loops: CDR1 SEHNR, CDR2 FQNEAQ (reference sequence). Regarding this clone: Its target is not known.

At sampling all donors were nominally healthy, likely with unrecorded immune exposures. Study findings and constraints: It was reportedly the case that the classifier diagnosed cytomegalovirus status with high specificity and sensitivity. In a later analysis, productive TCRs from donors in an Asian-associated ancestry cluster reportedly carried fewer N-insertions than the cohort mean. Cytomegalovirus-associated status was assigned to about 150 TCR beta chains.

This rearrangement joins TRBV7-9 to TRBJ2-3; D call uncertain. Sequenced input: PBMCs. The receptor was isolated from a woman younger than 30 in good health and CMV-seropositive. Here the CDR3 reads CASSLDPLGSDTQYF. For the CDR3, the DNA is TGTGCCAGCAGCTTAGATCCGCTCGGGTCAGATACGCAGTATTTT.